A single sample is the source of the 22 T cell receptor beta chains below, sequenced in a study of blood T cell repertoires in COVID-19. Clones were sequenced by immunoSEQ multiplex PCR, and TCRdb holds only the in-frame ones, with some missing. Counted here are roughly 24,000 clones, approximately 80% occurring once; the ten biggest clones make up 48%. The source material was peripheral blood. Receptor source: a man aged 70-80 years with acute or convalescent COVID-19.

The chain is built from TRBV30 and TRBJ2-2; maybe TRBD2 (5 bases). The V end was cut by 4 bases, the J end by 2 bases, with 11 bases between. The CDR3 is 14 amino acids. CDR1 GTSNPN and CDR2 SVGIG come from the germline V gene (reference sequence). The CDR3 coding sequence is TGTGCCTGGATGTGGACTGGAAACACCGGGGAGCTGTTTTTT. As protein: CAWMWTGNTGELFF.

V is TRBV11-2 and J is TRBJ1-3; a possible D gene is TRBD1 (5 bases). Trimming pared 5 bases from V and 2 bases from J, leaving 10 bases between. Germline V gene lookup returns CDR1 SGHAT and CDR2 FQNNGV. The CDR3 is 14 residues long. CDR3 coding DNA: TGTGCCAGCAGCGCCTCGGGGGCTGGAAACACCATATATTTT. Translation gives CASSASGAGNTIYF.

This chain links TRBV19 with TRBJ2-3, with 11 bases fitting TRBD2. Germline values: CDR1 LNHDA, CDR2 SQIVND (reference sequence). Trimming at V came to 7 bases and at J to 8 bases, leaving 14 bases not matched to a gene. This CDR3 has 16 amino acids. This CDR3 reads CASNQALAGGPGTQYF. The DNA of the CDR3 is TGTGCCAGTAACCAAGCGCTAGCGGGGGGTCCGGGTACGCAGTATTTT.

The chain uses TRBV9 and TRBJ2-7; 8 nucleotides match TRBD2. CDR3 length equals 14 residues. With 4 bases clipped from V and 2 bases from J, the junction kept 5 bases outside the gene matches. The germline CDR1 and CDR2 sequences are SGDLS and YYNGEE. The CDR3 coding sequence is TGTGCCAGCAGCTTTAGCGGGGATACCTACGAGCAGTACTTC. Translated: CASSFSGDTYEQYF.

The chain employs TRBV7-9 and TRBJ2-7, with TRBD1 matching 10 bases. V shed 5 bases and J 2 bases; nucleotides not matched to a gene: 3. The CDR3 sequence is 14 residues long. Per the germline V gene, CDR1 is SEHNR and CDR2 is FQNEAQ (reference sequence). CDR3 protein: CASSPGTGAYEQYF. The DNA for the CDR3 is TGTGCCAGCAGCCCCGGGACAGGGGCCTACGAGCAGTACTTC. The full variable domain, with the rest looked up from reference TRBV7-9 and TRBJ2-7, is DTGVSQNPRHKITKRGQNVTFRCDPISEHNRLYWYRQTLGQGPEFLTYFQNEAQLEKSRLLSDRFSAERPKGSFSTLEIQRTEQGDSAMYLCASSPGTGAYEQYFGPGTRLTVT.

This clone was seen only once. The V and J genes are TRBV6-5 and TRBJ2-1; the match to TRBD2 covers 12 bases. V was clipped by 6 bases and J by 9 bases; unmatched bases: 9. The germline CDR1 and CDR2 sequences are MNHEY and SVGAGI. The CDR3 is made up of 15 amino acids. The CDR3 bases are TGTGCCAGCAGACTCGAGGAACTAGCGGGAGGTGAGCAGTTCTTC. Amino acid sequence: CASRLEELAGGEQFF.

CDR3 protein: CASSSQGGQNSPLHF. Written as DNA, the CDR3 is TGTGCCAGTAGTTCCCAGGGAGGTCAGAATTCACCCCTCCACTTT. The chain links TRBV19 to TRBJ1-6, with a tentative D call TRBD1 (5 bases). CDR1 LNHDA and CDR2 SQIVND come from the germline V gene (reference sequence). Trimming removed 5 bases at V and 7 bases at J, with 15 bases between. The CDR3 runs to 15 residues.

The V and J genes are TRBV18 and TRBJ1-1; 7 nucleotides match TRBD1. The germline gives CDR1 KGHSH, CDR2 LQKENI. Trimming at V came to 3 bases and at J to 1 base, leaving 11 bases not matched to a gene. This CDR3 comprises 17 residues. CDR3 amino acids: CASSPGVGTAGNTEAFF. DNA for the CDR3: TGTGCCAGCTCACCGGGGGTTGGGACAGCCGGGAACACTGAAGCTTTCTTT.

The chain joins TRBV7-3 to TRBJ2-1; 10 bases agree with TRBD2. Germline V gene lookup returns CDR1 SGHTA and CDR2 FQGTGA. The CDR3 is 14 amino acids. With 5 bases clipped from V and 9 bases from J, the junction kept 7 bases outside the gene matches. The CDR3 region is CASSLEREGSEQFF. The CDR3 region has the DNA TGTGCCAGCAGCCTCGAGCGGGAGGGCTCTGAGCAGTTCTTC.

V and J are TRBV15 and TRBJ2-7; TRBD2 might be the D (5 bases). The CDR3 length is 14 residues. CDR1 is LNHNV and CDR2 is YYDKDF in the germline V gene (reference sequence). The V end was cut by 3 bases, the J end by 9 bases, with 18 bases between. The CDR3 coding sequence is TGTGCCACCAGCAGCATCCGGGAACCCCTAGGGCAGTACTTC. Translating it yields CATSSIREPLGQYF.

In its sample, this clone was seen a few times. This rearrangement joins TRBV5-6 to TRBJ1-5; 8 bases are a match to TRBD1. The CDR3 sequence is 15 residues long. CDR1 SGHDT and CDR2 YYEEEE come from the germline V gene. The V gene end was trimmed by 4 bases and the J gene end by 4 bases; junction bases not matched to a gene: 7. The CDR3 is CASSLSRQGNQPQHF. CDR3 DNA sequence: TGTGCCAGCAGCCTGTCGAGACAGGGGAATCAGCCCCAGCATTTT.

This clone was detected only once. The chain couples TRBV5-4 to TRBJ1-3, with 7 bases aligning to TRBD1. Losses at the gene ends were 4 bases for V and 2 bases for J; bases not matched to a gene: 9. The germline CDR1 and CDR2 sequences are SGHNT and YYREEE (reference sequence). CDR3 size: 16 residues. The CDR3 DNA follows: TGTGCCAGCAGCCTACTGGGGGACAGTCCTGGAAACACCATATATTTT. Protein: CASSLLGDSPGNTIYF.

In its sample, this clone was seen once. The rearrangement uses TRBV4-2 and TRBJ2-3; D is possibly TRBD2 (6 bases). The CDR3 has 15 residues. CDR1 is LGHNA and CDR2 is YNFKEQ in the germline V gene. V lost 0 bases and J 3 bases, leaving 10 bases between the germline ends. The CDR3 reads CASSQEAGRTDTQYF. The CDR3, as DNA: TGTGCCAGCAGCCAAGAGGCGGGACGGACAGATACGCAGTATTTT.

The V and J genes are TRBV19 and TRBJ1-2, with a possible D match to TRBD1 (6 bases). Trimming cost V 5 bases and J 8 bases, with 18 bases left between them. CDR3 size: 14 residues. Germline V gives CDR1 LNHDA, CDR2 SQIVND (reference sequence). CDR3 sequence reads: CASSPTGQQGGYTF. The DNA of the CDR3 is TGTGCCAGTAGTCCTACCGGACAGCAGGGCGGCTACACCTTC.

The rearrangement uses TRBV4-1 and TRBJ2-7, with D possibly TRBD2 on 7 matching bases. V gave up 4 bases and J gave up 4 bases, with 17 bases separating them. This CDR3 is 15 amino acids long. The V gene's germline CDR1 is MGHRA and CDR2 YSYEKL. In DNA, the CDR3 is TGCGCCAGCAGCCTCAGGGAGGGAGGGGGTTACGAGCAGTACTTC. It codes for CASSLREGGGYEQYF.

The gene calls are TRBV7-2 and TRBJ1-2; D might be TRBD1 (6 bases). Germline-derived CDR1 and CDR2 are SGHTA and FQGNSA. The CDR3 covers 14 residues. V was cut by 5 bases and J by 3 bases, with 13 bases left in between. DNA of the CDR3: TGTGCCAGCAGCCCAGAAGAGGGGGACTATGGCTACACCTTC. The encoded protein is CASSPEEGDYGYTF.

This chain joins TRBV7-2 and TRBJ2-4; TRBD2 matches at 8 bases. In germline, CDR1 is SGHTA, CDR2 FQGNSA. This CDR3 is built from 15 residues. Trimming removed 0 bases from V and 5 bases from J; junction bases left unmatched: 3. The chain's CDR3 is CASSLAGTSQNIQYF. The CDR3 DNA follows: TGTGCCAGCAGCTTAGCCGGGACTAGTCAAAACATTCAGTACTTC.

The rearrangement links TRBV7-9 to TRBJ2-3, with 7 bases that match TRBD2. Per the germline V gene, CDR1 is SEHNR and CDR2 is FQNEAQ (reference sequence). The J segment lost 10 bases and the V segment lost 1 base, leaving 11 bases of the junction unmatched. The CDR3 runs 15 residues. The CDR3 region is CASSLVMGGSSAQYF. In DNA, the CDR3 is TGTGCCAGCAGCTTAGTTATGGGCGGGAGCAGCGCGCAGTATTTT.

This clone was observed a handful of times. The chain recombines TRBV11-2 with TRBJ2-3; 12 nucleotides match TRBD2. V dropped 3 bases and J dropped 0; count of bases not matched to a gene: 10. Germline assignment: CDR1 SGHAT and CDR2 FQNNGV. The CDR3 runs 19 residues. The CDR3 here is CASSLGGTSGYSSTDTQYF. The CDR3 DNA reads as TGTGCCAGCAGCTTGGGAGGGACTAGCGGGTATTCTAGCACAGATACGCAGTATTTT.

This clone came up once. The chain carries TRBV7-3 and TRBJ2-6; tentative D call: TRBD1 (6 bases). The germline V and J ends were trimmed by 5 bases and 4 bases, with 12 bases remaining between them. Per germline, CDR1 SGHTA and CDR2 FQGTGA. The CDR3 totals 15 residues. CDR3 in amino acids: CASSPRTAGANVLTF. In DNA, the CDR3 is TGTGCCAGCAGCCCGAGGACAGCCGGGGCCAACGTCCTGACTTTC.

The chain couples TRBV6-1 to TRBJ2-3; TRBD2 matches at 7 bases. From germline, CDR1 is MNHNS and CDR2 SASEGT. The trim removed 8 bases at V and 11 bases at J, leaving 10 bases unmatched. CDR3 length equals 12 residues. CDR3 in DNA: TGTGCCAGCGGCCCCCGGGGGGAGGAGCAGTATTTT. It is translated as CASGPRGEEQYF.

CDR3 coding DNA: TGTGCCAGCAGTTTATTTTCAGAGAACACTGAAGCTTTCTTT. It codes for CASSLFSENTEAFF. The chain combines TRBV27 with TRBJ1-1, with no clear D. V was trimmed by 1 base and J by 1 base, leaving 7 bases between them. Germline V gene data show CDR1 as MNHEY and CDR2 as SMNVEV (reference sequence). There are 14 residues in the CDR3.